The clone carrying this TCR beta chain turned up a few times. The source of the sample is a study of graft-versus-host responses after intestinal transplantation. The assay was immunoSEQ multiplex PCR, and TCRdb's table has in-frame clones only and misses some. Of thousands of clones detected, around 30% appear once; the ten largest clones hold approximately 6.2%. This CDR3 comprises 15 residues. V lost 4 bases to trimming and J lost 4 bases; unmatched junction nucleotides: 2. Germline V CDR1 and CDR2: MNHEY, SVGAGI. Material: alloreactive CD4+ T cells from a mixed lymphocyte reaction culture, obtained before intestinal transplant. Subset denoted: CFSE-low proliferating T cells sorted from roughly 6-day pre-transplant mixed lymphocyte reaction (GvH or HvG direction). The rearrangement uses TRBV6-5 and TRBJ2-3, with 13 bases lining up with TRBD2. The receptor's source is a human patient who received an intestinal transplant. The CDR3 coding sequence is TGTGCCAGCAGTTTCACTAGCGGGAGGGCAGATACGCAGTATTTT. Its protein is CASSFTSGRADTQYF.